The 26 T cell receptor beta chains below were found in one sample sequenced in a study of tumor-infiltrating lymphocytes in primary liver carcinoma. A primer in the constant region served to generate TCR beta cDNA from roughly 520 ng of total RNA. For TCR beta, libraries were produced by three nested multiplex PCR rounds using slightly modified ARM-PCR. Each of the first two PCR rounds ran around 10 cycles with TRBV1-TRBV30 forward and C-beta reverse primers. TCRdb reprocessed the multiplex PCR reads via MiXCR and lists one record per CDR3 protein. The sample has roughly 49,000 distinct CDR3 sequences; approximately 80% are singletons. Unsorted bulk tissue of about 18-32 mg yielded co-extracted RNA and DNA. The sequenced material came from liver tumor tissue from sampling region 5. Documented subset: tumor region T5, tumor centre. These receptor sequences come from a man aged 35 to 55 with primary liver carcinoma and hepatitis B virus infection.

A word on this clonotype: Being one base from a much bigger clone, this may be a read error. The J gene is TRBJ1-1, the V gene TRBV29-1; D gene ambiguous. Germline V gene sequence: CDR1 SQVTM, CDR2 ANQGSEA. V dropped 1 base and J dropped 7 bases, with 25 bases sitting between them. CDR3 size: 17 residues. The CDR3, as DNA: TGCAGCGTTGAAGTCATAAGTCTGGGCACCCAACGACATGAAGCTTTCTTT. It translates to CSVEVISLGTQRHEAFF.

As concerns this clonotype: No conserved phenylalanine or tryptophan ends this CDR3, so it is likely a read error. The V and J genes are TRBV29-1 and TRBJ2-7; 7 nucleotides align to TRBD2. Germline loops: CDR1 SQVTM, CDR2 ANQGSEA. This CDR3 is built from 13 residues. The CDR3 protein is CSVAGTGRGEQYL. CDR3 in DNA: TGCAGTGTAGCCGGGACGGGGAGGGGAGAGCAGTACCTC.

Of note for this clonotype: Being one base from a much bigger clone, this may be a read error. The CDR3: CTTSRDSRGGQPQHF. As DNA, the CDR3 is TGTACCACCAGCAGAGATAGCAGGGGCGGTCAGCCCCAGCATTTT. The rearrangement joins TRBV15 to TRBJ1-5, with a possible D match to TRBD1 (6 bases). The CDR3 has 15 residues. CDR1 and CDR2 (germline): LNHNV, YYDKDF (reference sequence).

On this clonotype: The junction departs from germline at one end; a sequencing error may be responsible. CDR3 sequence reads: CASSLEYTYNEQFF. In DNA form, the CDR3 reads TGTGCCAGTAGTTTAGAGTATACCTACAATGAGCAGTTCTTC. The V gene is TRBV12-3 or TRBV12-4, the J gene TRBJ2-1, with D unresolved. The CDR3 is made up of 14 amino acids.

Comment on this clonotype: A junction end diverges from the germline sequence, so it may reflect a read error. This CDR3 is CASSQYWTTGGEQFF. Here the CDR3 DNA reads TGCGCCAGCAGTCAATATTGGACTACCGGCGGTGAGCAGTTCTTC. The V and J genes are TRBV4-2 and TRBJ2-1, with TRBD2 as a possible D gene (6 bases). Germline V CDR1 and CDR2: LGHNA, YNFKEQ. The CDR3 length is 15 residues.

This clonotype was detected a few times. The missing conserved phenylalanine or tryptophan at the end of this CDR3 makes a read error likely. The chain has TRBV7-9 and TRBJ1-2; 11 bases match TRBD1. CDR3 size: 14 residues. The germline CDR1 and CDR2 sequences are SEHNR and FQNEAQ (reference sequence). The CDR3 loop reads CTSRWDRGFHGYTL. CDR3 DNA sequence: TGTACCAGCAGATGGGACAGGGGGTTTCATGGTTACACCCTC.

The chain uses TRBV7-3 and TRBJ2-1, with 11 bases identical to TRBD2. Per germline, CDR1 SGHTA and CDR2 FQGTGA. After removal of 4 bases from V and 4 bases from J, the junction contained 3 bases not matched to a gene. This CDR3 is built from 15 residues. The DNA for the CDR3 is TGTGCCAGCAGCTCACTAGCGGGAGAGTACAATGAGCAGTTCTTC. Translated, it gives CASSSLAGEYNEQFF.

About this clonotype itself: The CDR3 ends on some other residue instead of the conserved phenylalanine or tryptophan, so this is likely a read error. It is unclear where the CDR3 begins or ends on the DNA, so no DNA is shown, and the CDR3 is as TCRdb lists it. The genes are TRBV5-1 and TRBJ2-2; the table's D call, TRBD2, has no DNA check behind it. The CDR3 extends over 17 residues, inclusive of both ends. The germline CDR1 and CDR2 sequences are SGHRS and YFSETQ. The CDR3 sequence: CASSFETSGRNTGELYS.

Details on this clonotype: Because it lacks the conserved phenylalanine or tryptophan at the end, this CDR3 is likely a read error. The J gene is TRBJ2-2, the V gene TRBV6-1; D is unclear. Germline CDR1 is MNHNS and CDR2 is SASEGT. This CDR3 spans 13 amino acids. V shed 5 bases and J shed 4 bases, with 8 bases lying between them. The CDR3 protein is CASSTPSTGELFL. In nucleotides, the CDR3 is TGTGCCAGCAGTACCCCGAGCACCGGGGAGCTGTTTCTT.

This clonotype is termed large. The CDR3 spells CASSEEAGGYNEQFF. The CDR3 nucleotides are TGTGCCAGCAGTGAAGAAGCGGGAGGATACAATGAGCAGTTCTTC. V gene TRBV6-1 combines with J gene TRBJ2-1; TRBD2 matches 9 bases. Per the germline V gene, CDR1 is MNHNS and CDR2 is SASEGT. V lost 1 base, J lost 4 bases, and 2 bases stayed unmatched. The CDR3 extends over 15 amino acids.

About this clonotype itself: A junction end diverges from the germline sequence, so it may reflect a read error. The chain links TRBV10-3 to TRBJ1-1, with D tentatively TRBD1 (6 bases). The germline gives CDR1 ENHRY, CDR2 SYGVKD. The CDR3 covers 11 residues. The CDR3 DNA follows: TGTGCCCGGGACTGGGACACTGAAGCTCTCTTT. Translated, it gives CARDWDTEALF.

This clonotype was observed once. One junction end does not reproduce the germline sequence, and a read error may be involved. This chain connects TRBV4-2 to TRBJ2-1; the match to TRBD2 covers 8 bases. Germline values: CDR1 LGHNA, CDR2 YNFKEQ. This CDR3 has 15 residues. In DNA, the CDR3 is TGTACCAGCAGCCTCCTAGCGGGTAGCCACGATGAGCAGTTCTTC. It translates to CTSSLLAGSHDEQFF.

This clonotype has just a few counts. A much larger clone lies one base from this, so it may be a read error. This rearrangement joins TRBV19 to TRBJ1-5; D gene ambiguous. Germline values: CDR1 LNHDA, CDR2 SQIVND (reference sequence). CDR3 size: 13 residues. The V end lost 7 bases, the J end lost 4 bases, and 11 bases lay between the germline ends. CDR3 region: CASTSRENQPQHF. The CDR3 region has the DNA TGTGCCAGTACCTCAAGAGAGAATCAGCCCCAGCATTTT.

V usage is TRBV11-1 and J usage is TRBJ2-3; D perhaps matches TRBD2 (6 bases). The V and J ends lost 11 bases and 1 base respectively, with 19 bases between them. CDR1 SGHAT and CDR2 FQDESV come from the germline V gene (reference sequence). This CDR3 has 15 amino acids. This CDR3 is CAGGLPREGTDTQYF. CDR3 DNA: TGTGCCGGCGGTTTGCCGAGGGAGGGCACAGATACGCAGTATTTT.

As to this clonotype: An end of the junction differs from the germline gene, which may be a read error. The genes are TRBV5-1 and TRBJ2-2; D is unresolved. The CDR3 is 16 amino acids. The germline CDR1 and CDR2 sequences are SGHRS and YFSETQ. The CDR3 here is CTSSLSPNTDTGELFF. CDR3 nucleotides: TGCACCAGCAGCTTGAGTCCTAACACGGACACCGGGGAGCTGTTTTTT. Combining the CDR3 with reference TRBV5-1 and TRBJ2-2 gives the whole variable domain KAGVTQTPRYLIKTRGQQVTLSCSPISGHRSVSWYQQTPGQGLQFLFEYFSETQRNKGNFPGRFSGRQFSNSRSEMNVSTLELGDSALYLCTSSLSPNTDTGELFFGEGSRLTVL.

This clonotype was seen a single time. At one of its ends the junction is not consistent with the germline gene, which may arise from a read error. The chain has TRBV11-1 and TRBJ2-6; maybe TRBD1 (5 bases). This CDR3 spans 16 amino acids. Looked up from germline, CDR1 is SGHAT and CDR2 is FQDESV (reference sequence). The CDR3 reads CASSHPRSSGANVLVF. As DNA, the CDR3 is TGTGCCAGCAGCCACCCGAGGTCCTCTGGGGCCAACGTCCTGGTTTTC.

A note on this clonotype: Compared with germline, one end of the junction differs, possibly owing to a read error. The rearrangement joins TRBV29-1 to TRBJ2-4; no reliable D call. Germline V gene lookup returns CDR1 SQVTM and CDR2 ANQGSEA. This CDR3 contains 13 residues. CDR3 DNA sequence: TGCAGCGGGCTAACTGTTGACAAAAACATTCGGTACTTC. Translating it yields CSGLTVDKNIRYF.

Note on this clonotype: Its ends do not fully match the called genes, so a read error is possible. The genes are TRBV5-4 and TRBJ2-7; D remains unclear. Germline CDR1 is SGHNT and CDR2 is YYREEE (reference sequence). CDR3 length: 14 amino acids. The CDR3, as DNA: TGTGCCATCAGCTTGGTCCCGAAATCCTACGAACAGTACTTC. It specifies CAISLVPKSYEQYF. Using reference TRBV5-4 and TRBJ2-7 for the parts outside the CDR3, the full variable domain is ETGVTQSPTHLIKTRGQQVTLRCSSQSGHNTVSWYQQALGQGPQFIFQYYREEENGRGNFPPRFSGLQFPNYSSELNVNALELDDSALYLCAISLVPKSYEQYFGPGTRLTVT.

Remarks on this clonotype: One junction end does not reproduce the germline sequence, and a read error may be involved. V is TRBV29-1 and J is TRBJ1-2; the D gene is possibly TRBD1 (5 bases). The CDR3 has 18 amino acids. Per the germline V gene, CDR1 is SQVTM and CDR2 is ANQGSEA. The CDR3 here is CSVGAPTGTQVVNYGYTF. DNA for the CDR3: TGTAGCGTTGGGGCACCAACAGGAACGCAAGTGGTTAACTATGGCTACACCTTC.

The genes are TRBV5-4 and TRBJ2-3; maybe TRBD2 (6 bases). Germline V CDR1 and CDR2: SGHNT, YYREEE (reference sequence). The CDR3 contains 14 residues. With 9 bases removed from V and 5 bases from J, the gap between germline ends came to 19 bases. As DNA, the CDR3 is TGTGCCACCAGTCGGGGGATTATCGGAGATACGCAGTATTTT. It encodes CATSRGIIGDTQYF.

The chain links TRBV11-2 to TRBJ2-7; D might be TRBD1 or TRBD2, each matching 7 bases. The CDR3 contains 20 residues. Trimming removed 2 bases at V and 0 bases at J, with 26 bases between. Germline CDR1 is SGHAT and CDR2 is FQNNGV. Here the CDR3 reads CASSLREGKTRGLSSYEQYF. Written as DNA, the CDR3 is TGTGCCAGCAGCTTAAGGGAGGGGAAGACTAGGGGGCTCAGCTCCTACGAGCAGTACTTC.

The rearrangement joins TRBV6-5 to TRBJ2-7, with 11 bases matching TRBD2. CDR1 and CDR2 (germline): MNHEY, SVGAGI. The length of the CDR3 is 14 residues. After removal of 6 bases from V and 5 bases from J, the junction contained 6 bases not matched to a gene. As DNA, the CDR3 is TGTGCCAGCAGGGGACTAGCGGACGTGCACGAGCAGTACTTC. Protein sequence: CASRGLADVHEQYF.

The chain carries TRBV12-3 or TRBV12-4 and TRBJ2-3, with 8 positions matching TRBD2. With 6 bases clipped from V and 3 bases from J, the junction kept 5 bases outside the gene matches. CDR3 size: 14 residues. Here the CDR3 DNA reads TGTGCCAGCAGGCCGGGGGGGCGAACAGATACGCAGTATTTT. Protein: CASRPGGRTDTQYF.

J is TRBJ2-3 and V is TRBV11-2, with unresolved D. V dropped 8 bases and J dropped 15 bases, with 27 bases sitting between them. The CDR3 extends over 14 amino acids. Germline V gives CDR1 SGHAT, CDR2 FQNNGV. The CDR3 is CASCPPGRADTEYF. The CDR3 DNA follows: TGTGCCAGCTGCCCCCCGGGCCGGGCAGATACGGAATATTTT.

Concerning this clonotype: The missing conserved phenylalanine or tryptophan at the end of this CDR3 makes a read error likely. The rearrangement links TRBV12-3 or TRBV12-4 to TRBJ1-6, with 9 bases matching TRBD1. This CDR3 is built from 14 residues. The CDR3 here is CASSLTGQGSPLHS. The CDR3 region has the DNA TGCGCCAGCAGCTTAACGGGACAGGGTTCACCCCTCCACTCT.

About this clonotype itself: At one of its ends the junction is not consistent with the germline gene, which may arise from a read error. The chain recombines TRBV28 with TRBJ2-7; D unclear. The CDR3 runs 15 residues. CDR1 MDHEN and CDR2 SYDVKM come from the germline V gene. The CDR3 spells CASSPQDPIPYEHYF. In nucleotides, the CDR3 is TGTGCCAGCAGCCCCCAGGATCCGATACCCTACGAGCATTACTTC.